This T cell receptor beta chain comes out of a study of OX40 agonist ivuxolimab in advanced cancers. Trimming took 3 bases from V and 0 from J, leaving 9 bases between them. CDR3 length: 14 residues. Germline V lookup: CDR1 LNHDA, CDR2 SQIVND (reference sequence). Sequencing was performed with immunoSEQ multiplex PCR; in TCRdb, only in-frame clones are kept and a portion is missing. The profile shows 55,000 to 80,000 clones, 81% of them singletons. Concerning this clone itself: Its antigen is undetermined.

Notes on the study in general: On average, CD8+ T cells had more expanded clones than CD4+.

The input for sequencing was CD4+ or CD8+ T cells sorted from blood, taken in a trial of the OX40 agonist ivuxolimab. The source is an adult with an advanced solid tumor such as melanoma, head and neck, liver or kidney cancer. The chain couples TRBV19 to TRBJ2-7, with D tentatively TRBD1 (5 bases). CDR3 in DNA: TGTGCCAGTAGTATCGGACATGTCTCCTACGAGCAGTACTTC. Translation gives CASSIGHVSYEQYF.